What follows are 9 T cell receptor beta chains derived from one specimen sequenced in a study of cytomegalovirus exposure and HLA in healthy donors. A multiplex PCR was run with 60 Vbeta primers and 13 Jbeta primers. Repertoires were generated with immunoSEQ multiplex PCR, while TCRdb's copy carries only in-frame clones and drops some. The table lists 65,000 to 100,000 clones, roughly three quarters of them singletons. The sequencing sample was made of PBMCs. Receptors were obtained from a man aged 35-49 years in good health and CMV-seronegative.

The rearrangement links TRBV29-1 to TRBJ2-3, with TRBD1 as a possible D gene (5 bases). The germline V gene encodes CDR1 SQVTM and CDR2 ANQGSEA. This CDR3 spans 14 amino acids. The ends were cut back, 3 bases at V and 1 base at J, with 11 bases in the middle. The CDR3 coding sequence is TGCAGCGTTGATGGTAACAGGCGCACAGATACGCAGTATTTT. It codes for CSVDGNRRTDTQYF.

This clone was counted once. Its ends do not fully match the called genes, so a read error is possible. This sequence joins TRBV5-6 and TRBJ2-3; 11 bases agree with TRBD2. The CDR3 covers 11 residues. Germline V gene data show CDR1 as SGHDT and CDR2 as YYEEEE. In nucleotides, the CDR3 is TGTGCCAGCAGCTTAGGGACTAGCGGATCTTTT. This sequence encodes CASSLGTSGSF.

This clone has just one count. The rearrangement joins TRBV19 to TRBJ2-3; 7 bases align to TRBD1. The V segment lost 5 bases and the J segment 1 base; nucleotides outside the gene matches: 9. In germline, CDR1 is LNHDA, CDR2 SQIVND (reference sequence). The CDR3 spans 16 residues. This CDR3 reads CASSSLRGQGTDTQYF. CDR3 bases: TGTGCCAGTAGTTCCCTAAGGGGGCAGGGCACAGATACGCAGTATTTT. The full variable domain, its missing parts supplied by reference TRBV19 and TRBJ2-3, is DGGITQSPKYLFRKEGQNVTLSCEQNLNHDAMYWYRQDPGQGLRLIYYSQIVNDFQKGDIAEGYSVSREKKESFPLTVTSAQKNPTAFYLCASSSLRGQGTDTQYFGPGTRLTVL.

The chain combines TRBV14 with TRBJ1-2, with TRBD1 matching 10 bases. The trim removed 8 bases at V and 3 bases at J, leaving 6 bases unmatched. Germline lookup yields CDR1 SGHDN and CDR2 FVKESK. There are 14 residues in the CDR3. As DNA, the CDR3 is TGTGCCAGCGGCAGGGACAGGGGTGACTATGGCTACACCTTC. Translation: CASGRDRGDYGYTF.

The chain is built from TRBV7-9 and TRBJ1-4, with 11 bases matching TRBD1. CDR3 size: 15 residues. Germline CDR1 and CDR2: SEHNR and FQNEAQ (reference sequence). With 5 bases clipped from V and 8 bases from J, the junction kept 7 bases outside the gene matches. The CDR3 DNA reads as TGTGCCAGCAGCGGACGGGACAGGGGGGCAGAAAAACTGTTTTTT. Its protein is CASSGRDRGAEKLFF.

This clone was seen a few times. The rearrangement links TRBV28 to TRBJ2-3; 9 bases agree with TRBD2. Looked up from germline, CDR1 is MDHEN and CDR2 is SYDVKM. V shed 6 bases, J shed 4 bases, and the junction held 8 bases outside the gene matches. The CDR3 sequence is 15 residues long. This CDR3 is CASSPGGGVADTQYF. DNA of the CDR3: TGTGCCAGCAGCCCCGGCGGGGGGGTAGCAGATACGCAGTATTTT.

V usage is TRBV30 and J usage is TRBJ2-1; maybe TRBD2 (5 bases). Germline-derived CDR1 and CDR2 are GTSNPN and SVGIG (reference sequence). CDR3 size: 14 residues. Trimming stripped 4 bases from V and 4 bases from J, with 14 bases between. CDR3 nucleotide sequence: TGTGCCTGGAAATCGAGGGCCGATTACAATGAGCAGTTCTTC. Amino acids: CAWKSRADYNEQFF.

V is TRBV5-1 and J is TRBJ1-1; TRBD1 matches 7 bases. Germline assignment: CDR1 SGHRS and CDR2 YFSETQ. This CDR3 has 14 amino acids. Trimming cost V 3 bases and J 5 bases; bases outside gene matches: 7. This chain's CDR3 is CASSSLDRTTEAFF. The CDR3 DNA reads TGCGCCAGCAGCTCCTTGGACAGGACTACTGAAGCTTTCTTT. The full variable domain, its missing parts supplied by reference TRBV5-1 and TRBJ1-1, is KAGVTQTPRYLIKTRGQQVTLSCSPISGHRSVSWYQQTPGQGLQFLFEYFSETQRNKGNFPGRFSGRQFSNSRSEMNVSTLELGDSALYLCASSSLDRTTEAFFGQGTRLTVV.

This clone appeared once. At the DNA level, this CDR3 is encoded by other sequences in the same sample as well. This chain connects TRBV19 to TRBJ1-2, with 9 positions matching TRBD1. Germline trimming cut 5 bases from V and 2 bases from J; bases unmatched to any gene: 3. Germline V lookup: CDR1 LNHDA, CDR2 SQIVND (reference sequence). The CDR3 sequence is 14 residues long. CDR3 coding DNA: TGTGCCAGTAGTCCGGGGACAGGGAACTATGGCTACACCTTC. Protein sequence: CASSPGTGNYGYTF.